This T cell receptor (beta chain) was found in a study of regulatory T cells in long-lasting Graves disease. CDR3 regions were amplified by Arm-PCR using iRepertoire HTBI primers to build TCR beta libraries. TCRdb reprocessed the multiplex PCR reads with MiXCR, giving one entry per CDR3 protein. The sample yields under 400,000 distinct CDR3 sequences, over 15% seen once. Time point specified: newly diagnosed GD, antithyroid drugs for less than 3 months. PBMCs were the source of the RNA used for TCR sequencing. This clonotype has only a few counts. This same sample was also taken into another study, of T cells in Graves' hyperthyroidism and ophthalmopathy. That study adds: Ophthalmopathy was distinguished from stable hyperthyroidism by 13 V-J signatures.

The material was peripheral blood mononuclear cells (PBMCs), obtained at new diagnosis, from a patient treated with antithyroid drugs. This clonotype originated in a man aged 35-49 years with Graves disease.

The CDR3 here is CASSPERGAYNEQFF. The CDR3 DNA reads as TGTGCCAGCAGCCCCGAGCGGGGGGCCTACAATGAGCAGTTCTTC. This rearrangement joins TRBV13 to TRBJ2-1; 9 nucleotides align to TRBD2. The J segment lost 2 bases and the V segment lost 5 bases, leaving 4 bases of the junction unmatched. CDR3 length equals 15 residues. In germline, CDR1 is PRHDT, CDR2 FYEKMQ (reference sequence).